This TCR beta chain was sequenced during a study of T cells in Graves' hyperthyroidism and ophthalmopathy. Study-wide findings and caveats: Before onset, ophthalmopathy was predicted by the model a median roughly six months earlier. Blood shared most expanded thyroid clonotypes above 0.001.

The source material, RNA transcripts, was used to amplify TCR beta CDR3 regions. Using the HTBI primer set, a first-round RT-PCR was run on the TCR CDR3. TCRdb re-analysed the multiplex PCR reads in MiXCR, keeping a single row per CDR3 protein. In the table there are around 300,000 distinct CDR3 sequences, roughly 15% of which are singletons. This clonotype was counted at least ten times. Its antigen is still unknown. Sequencing used blood. This TCR was sampled from a woman aged 35 to 49 with Graves' ophthalmopathy.

DNA for the CDR3: TGTGCCACCAAAAAAGATTACAGTTCCTTGGTTCAGCCCCAGCATTTT. It translates to CATKKDYSSLVQPQHF. The V call is TRBV6-1, the J call TRBJ1-5, with D unclear. The CDR3 length is 16 residues. Trimming took off 10 bases at V and 6 bases at J, with 25 bases between the two ends. CDR1 and CDR2 from the germline V gene are MNHNS and SASEGT.